This is a list of T cell receptor beta chains from one sample in a study of T cell changes during pregnancy in multiple sclerosis. The table came from immunoSEQ multiplex PCR; TCRdb's copy has only in-frame clones and leaves some out. The sample contains roughly 69,000 clones, 90% to 95% of which appear only once. The sequenced sample was CD4+ T cells from peripheral blood mononuclear cells, obtained in the third trimester of pregnancy. Every receptor here comes from a female donor in good health, enrolled as a control in a pregnancy study. Each CDR3 is given with its conserved first and last residue. Fields, in order: clone size, CDR3 length, J gene, V gene, D gene, CDR3 DNA, CDR3 protein. D genes are given only for firm matches. Size is omitted from some rows. Given values are once, few, many or a class for expanded clones.

>NA|14|TRBJ2-5|TRBV27|TRBD1
TGTGCCAGCAGCCCAGACAGGGGATGGGAGACCCAGTACTTC
CASSPDRGWETQYF
>NA|13|TRBJ1-1|TRBV19|TRBD1
TGTGCCAGTAAGTTTGAAGGGGGCAGGGAAGCTTTCTTT
CASKFEGGREAFF
>NA|17|TRBJ2-3|TRBV4-2|TRBD2
TGTGCCAGCAGCCAAGTGTTAGCGGGGGGGAGTACAGATACGCAGTATTTT
CASSQVLAGGSTDTQYF
>NA|11|TRBJ2-1|TRBV5-1|NA
TGCGCCAGCGGAAGGGGTTATGAGCAGTTCTTC
CASGRGYEQFF
>NA|15|TRBJ2-2|TRBV25-1|TRBD1
TGTGCCAGCAGTTATCCGGGACAGGGGGCCGGGGAGCTGTTTTTT
CASSYPGQGAGELFF
>once|13|TRBJ1-4|TRBV7-3|NA
TGTGCCAGCAGCCGGGACTCTAATGAAAAACTGTTTTTT
CASSRDSNEKLFF
>once|12|TRBJ2-5|TRBV11-3|TRBD2
TGTGCCAGCAGCAGAGGCGGGGGGACCCAGTACTTC
CASSRGGGTQYF
>NA|15|TRBJ2-2|TRBV5-8|TRBD1
TGTGCCAGCAGCCCACAGGGGGCGCGGACCGGGGAGCTGTTTTTT
CASSPQGARTGELFF
>NA|11|TRBJ1-1|TRBV20-1|NA
TGCAGTGCTAATCGGAACACTGAAGCTTTCTTT
CSANRNTEAFF
>NA|13|TRBJ1-2|TRBV6-4|TRBD1
TGTGCCAGCAGCGGGACAGGGGCCGGTGGCTACACCTTC
CASSGTGAGGYTF
>NA|14|TRBJ2-7|TRBV9|TRBD1
TGTGCCAGCAGCGGACGGACAGGGGACTACGAGCAGTACTTC
CASSGRTGDYEQYF
>NA|14|TRBJ2-3|TRBV19|NA
TGTGCCAGTAGTATCAGGGTTGAGACAGATACGCAGTATTTT
CASSIRVETDTQYF
>once|16|TRBJ1-6|TRBV5-1|NA
TGCGCCAGCAGCCTGTCCGGGACGTGGGGAGGCTCACCCCTCCACTTT
CASSLSGTWGGSPLHF
>NA|14|TRBJ2-7|TRBV7-8|NA
TGTGCCAGCAGCTTACGGTCCGCATCCTACGAGCAGTACTTC
CASSLRSASYEQYF
>NA|17|TRBJ2-6|TRBV7-9|TRBD1
TGTGCCAGCAGTCGTGGACAGGGGGGCTCTGGGGCCAACGTCCTGACTTTC
CASSRGQGGSGANVLTF
>NA|17|TRBJ1-1|TRBV11-1|TRBD1
TGTGCCAGCAGTCATCTACAACCGTTCGAACAGGGGACCGAAGCTTTCTTT
CASSHLQPFEQGTEAFF
>NA|15|TRBJ2-3|TRBV5-1|NA
TGCGCCAGCAGCTTTGATCGAGGGATAACAGATACGCAGTATTTT
CASSFDRGITDTQYF
>NA|15|TRBJ1-1|TRBV7-9|NA
TGTGCCAGCAGCCCGGAATGGACTCCGGTGACTGAAGCTTTCTTT
CASSPEWTPVTEAFF
>NA|14|TRBJ2-3|TRBV11-3|TRBD1
TGTGCCAGCAGCGACAGGGGGGTCACAGATACGCAGTATTTT
CASSDRGVTDTQYF
>NA|14|TRBJ1-3|TRBV9|NA
TGTGCCAGCAGCAACGGGGGTTCTGGAAACACCATATATTTT
CASSNGGSGNTIYF
>NA|11|TRBJ2-7|TRBV7-2|NA
TGTGCCAGCAGCTTACTCTACGAGCAGTACTTC
CASSLLYEQYF
>NA|15|TRBJ1-5|TRBV7-8|NA
TGTGCCAGCAGCTCCACGACCCTAGGCATTCAGCCCCAGCATTTT
CASSSTTLGIQPQHF
>NA|17|TRBJ2-3|TRBV6-1|TRBD2
TGTGCCAGCAGTGGACCGCGGACTAGCGGGGGAGCAGATACGCAGTATTTT
CASSGPRTSGGADTQYF
>NA|15|TRBJ2-1|TRBV13|TRBD2
TGTGCCAGCAGCTTAGTCGGCGGGGGGGCCTATGAGCAGTTCTTC
CASSLVGGGAYEQFF